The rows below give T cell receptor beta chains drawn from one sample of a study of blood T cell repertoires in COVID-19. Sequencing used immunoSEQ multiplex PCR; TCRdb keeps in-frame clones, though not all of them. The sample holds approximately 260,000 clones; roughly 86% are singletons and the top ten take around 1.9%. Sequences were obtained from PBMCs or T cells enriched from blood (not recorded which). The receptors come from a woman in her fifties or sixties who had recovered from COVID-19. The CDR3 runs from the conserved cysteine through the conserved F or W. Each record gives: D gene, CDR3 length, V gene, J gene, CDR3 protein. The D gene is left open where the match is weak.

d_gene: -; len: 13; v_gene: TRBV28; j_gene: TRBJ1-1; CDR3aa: CASKATSWTEAFF
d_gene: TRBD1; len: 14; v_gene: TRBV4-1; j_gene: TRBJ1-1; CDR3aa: CASSPGQANTEAFF
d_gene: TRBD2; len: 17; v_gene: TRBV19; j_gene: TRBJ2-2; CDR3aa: CASSIGLAGRLTGELFF
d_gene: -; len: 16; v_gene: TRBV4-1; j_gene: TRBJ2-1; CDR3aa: CASSQERLASYNEQFF
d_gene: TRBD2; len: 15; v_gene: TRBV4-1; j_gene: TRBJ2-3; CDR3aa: CASSPGLARSDTQYF
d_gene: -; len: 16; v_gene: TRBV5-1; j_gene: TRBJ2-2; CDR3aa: CASSLPTSSGVGELFF
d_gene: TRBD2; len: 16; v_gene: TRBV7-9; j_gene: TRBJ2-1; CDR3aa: CASSGPVAGGRNEQFF
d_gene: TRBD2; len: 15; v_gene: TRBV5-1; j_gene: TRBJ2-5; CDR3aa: CASSLDAGVSETQYF
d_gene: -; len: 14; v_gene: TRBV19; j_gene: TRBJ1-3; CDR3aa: CASTRAGFGNTIYF
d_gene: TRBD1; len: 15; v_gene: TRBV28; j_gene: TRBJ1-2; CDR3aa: CASSVSAGGDYGYTF
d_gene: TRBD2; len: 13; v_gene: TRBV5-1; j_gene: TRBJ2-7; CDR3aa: CASGTSDSYEQYF
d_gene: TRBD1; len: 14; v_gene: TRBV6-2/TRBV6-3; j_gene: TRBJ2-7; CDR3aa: CASSYSSGGYEQYF
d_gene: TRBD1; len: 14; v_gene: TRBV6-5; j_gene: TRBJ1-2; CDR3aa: CASSYGDRANGYTF
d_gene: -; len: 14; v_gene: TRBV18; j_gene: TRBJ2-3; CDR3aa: CASSLDIFTDTQYF
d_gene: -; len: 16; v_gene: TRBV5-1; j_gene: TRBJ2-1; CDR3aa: CASSWGGVSSYNEQFF
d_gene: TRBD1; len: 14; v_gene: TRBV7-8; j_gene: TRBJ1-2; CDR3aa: CASSPSGGGYGYTF